The rows below give T cell receptor beta chains drawn from one sample of a study of T-cell reconstitution after alpha-beta-depleted transplantation in children. A single record per CDR3 protein comes from TCRdb applying MiXCR to the PCR reads. This sample has roughly 180,000 distinct CDR3 sequences; about 14% occur once, and the top ten carry around 14%. The specimen comprised PBMCs from the stem cell graft donor, sampled from the stem cell graft. All receptors derive from a human donor who donated a stem cell graft to a child with acute lymphoblastic leukemia. CDR3s include the opening cysteine and the closing phenylalanine or tryptophan. The D gene is left open where the match is weak. Not every row has a clone size; where given, it reads once, few, many or a size class.

d_call	clone_size	v_call	j_call	cdr3_nt	cdr3_aa
-	many	TRBV7-2	TRBJ1-3	TGTGCCAGCAGCTTATCCGGGGGGGTTGAGACTGGAAACACCATATATTTT	CASSLSGGVETGNTIYF
-	many	TRBV5-4	TRBJ2-5	TGTGCCAGCAGATCTGTCCAGAAAGAGACCCAGTACTTC	CASRSVQKETQYF
-	many	TRBV28	TRBJ1-5	TGTGCCAGCAGTTTATCGGGGAGACAGCCCCAGCATTTT	CASSLSGRQPQHF
-	-	TRBV5-6	TRBJ2-3	TGTGCCAGCAGCTTTGATTTCAGCGGTTCCACAGATACGCAGTATTTT	CASSFDFSGSTDTQYF
-	many	TRBV20-1	TRBJ2-7	TGCAGTGCTAGCCCCACGTCCTACGAGCAGTACTTC	CSASPTSYEQYF
-	many	TRBV4-1	TRBJ2-1	TGCGCCAGCAGCCGAGTCCCCTCCTACAATGAGCAGTTCTTC	CASSRVPSYNEQFF
TRBD1	many	TRBV6-1	TRBJ2-5	TGTGCCAGCAGTGAGGACAGGGACCCTTCGCAAGAGACCCAGTACTTC	CASSEDRDPSQETQYF
-	many	TRBV20-1	TRBJ2-2	TGCAGTGCTAGAAATTACGGGGAAACGAACACCGGGGAGCTGTTTTTT	CSARNYGETNTGELFF
TRBD2	few	TRBV7-8	TRBJ2-2	TGTGCCAGCAGCTGGGGGACTAGCGGGGGTAACACCGGGGAGCTGTTTTTT	CASSWGTSGGNTGELFF
-	many	TRBV6-5	TRBJ1-5	TGTGCCAGCAGTTACTCGGCGATAAAACACAATCAGCCCCAGCATTTT	CASSYSAIKHNQPQHF
-	few	TRBV12-3/TRBV12-4	TRBJ1-1	TGTGCCAGCAGTTACCACGGGACGGGGAAAAACACTGAAGCTTTCTTT	CASSYHGTGKNTEAFF
-	-	TRBV30	TRBJ2-1	TGTGCCTGGAGTGTAGCAGGAGACTCCTACAATGAGCAGTTCTTC	CAWSVAGDSYNEQFF
-	many	TRBV5-1	TRBJ2-1	TGCGCCAGCAGCCGGGTCTACAATGAGCAGTTCTTC	CASSRVYNEQFF
-	many	TRBV29-1	TRBJ2-3	TGCAGCGTTGCTCCTCGAGGGGGGCAGGGTACGCAGTATTTT	CSVAPRGGQGTQYF
TRBD2	many	TRBV4-1	TRBJ2-1	TGCGCCAGCAGCGCCCGTGGACTAGCTAACAATGAGCAGTTCTTC	CASSARGLANNEQFF
-	many	TRBV7-9	TRBJ1-6	TGTGCCAGCAGCTTTGATAATTCACCCCTCCACTTT	CASSFDNSPLHF
-	-	TRBV7-2	TRBJ2-1	TGTGCCAGCAGTATAGATCAAAGCTCCTACAATGAGCAGTTCTTC	CASSIDQSSYNEQFF
-	-	TRBV12-3/TRBV12-4	TRBJ2-3	TGTGCCAGCACCTCCAACGGAGGCGGGGAAGGAGAGAGCACAGATACGCAGTATTTT	CASTSNGGGEGESTDTQYF
-	few	TRBV4-2	TRBJ1-3	TGTGCCAGCAGCCAAGTTATTGCTGGAAACACCATATATTTT	CASSQVIAGNTIYF
TRBD1	many	TRBV19	TRBJ2-5	TGTGCCAGTAGAGCGAGGGGGCTTTCGGAGACCCAGTACTTC	CASRARGLSETQYF
TRBD1	many	TRBV5-1	TRBJ2-7	TGCGCCAGCAGCTTGATGGGACAGGATGTTGCCCACGAGCAGTACTTC	CASSLMGQDVAHEQYF
TRBD1	many	TRBV10-3	TRBJ2-7	TGTGCCATCAGTGGGGGGACAGGAGGGGGGCTCTACGAGCAGTACTTC	CAISGGTGGGLYEQYF
TRBD2	many	TRBV5-1	TRBJ2-1	TGCGCCAGCAGCTTGAGGACTAGCGGGAGAGGCGAGCAGTTCTTC	CASSLRTSGRGEQFF
-	many	TRBV11-1	TRBJ2-1	TGTGCCAGCAGCTTACGACACCTCAATGAGCAGTTCTTC	CASSLRHLNEQFF
TRBD1	many	TRBV27	TRBJ2-7	TGTGCCAGCAGCCAAGACAGGGGGGATTCCGGGGAGCAGTACTTC	CASSQDRGDSGEQYF
-	many	TRBV12-3/TRBV12-4	TRBJ1-5	TGTGCCAGCTCGGGCAGGCCAAATCAGCCCCAGCATTTT	CASSGRPNQPQHF
TRBD1	many	TRBV29-1	TRBJ2-7	TGCAGCGTCGCACCCGGGACAGGGCCTCGGGAGCAGTACTTC	CSVAPGTGPREQYF
-	few	TRBV12-3/TRBV12-4	TRBJ1-1	TGTGCCAGCAGTCCTCACCCACAGGGAATGAACACTGAAGCTTTCTTT	CASSPHPQGMNTEAFF
-	many	TRBV6-1	TRBJ2-1	TGTGCCAGCAGCCCACTAAGCGGAGCCTACAATGAGCAGTTCTTC	CASSPLSGAYNEQFF
-	-	TRBV19	TRBJ2-7	TGTGCCACTTCGACTAGTCTAACCTACGAGCAGTACTTC	CATSTSLTYEQYF
TRBD2	many	TRBV24-1	TRBJ2-1	TGTGCCACCAGTGACGGGAGGGCCTGGGATGAGCAGTTCTTC	CATSDGRAWDEQFF
-	many	TRBV5-1	TRBJ2-4	TGCGCCAGCAGCTTGGATCAGGGTACAGGCAACATTCAGTACTTC	CASSLDQGTGNIQYF
-	many	TRBV5-1	TRBJ2-5	TGCGCCAGCAGCTTGAGCGATATGGGAGAGACCCAGTACTTC	CASSLSDMGETQYF
TRBD2	-	TRBV20-1	TRBJ2-3	TGCAGTGCTATCAAACCCTTAGCGGGACTGCGAGATACGCAGTATTTT	CSAIKPLAGLRDTQYF
-	-	TRBV11-2	TRBJ1-2	TGTGCCAGCAGCCCGGGACGGTACTATGGCTACACCTTC	CASSPGRYYGYTF
-	many	TRBV20-1	TRBJ2-7	TGCAGTGCTAGTCGAGCGAAAACGTCCGCCTACGAGCAGTACTTC	CSASRAKTSAYEQYF
TRBD2	many	TRBV5-1	TRBJ2-5	TGCGCCAGCAGCTTCTCTAGCGGGAGTATGGGGGAGACCCAGTACTTC	CASSFSSGSMGETQYF
-	-	TRBV7-9	TRBJ1-1	TGTGCCAGCAGCTTAGAGGGGGGAATAACTGAAGCTTTCTTT	CASSLEGGITEAFF
-	many	TRBV29-1	TRBJ2-3	TGCAGCGTTTTTGACTACTCTCCAGATACGCAGTATTTT	CSVFDYSPDTQYF
-	many	TRBV20-1	TRBJ1-1	TGCAGTGCTAGGACAGACCCCAGCGCTGAAGCTTTCTTT	CSARTDPSAEAFF
-	many	TRBV6-6	TRBJ2-7	TGTGCCAGCAGTTACAAGAATTACGAGCAGTACTTC	CASSYKNYEQYF
TRBD1	many	TRBV5-4	TRBJ2-3	TGTGCCAGCAGCTTGGGTAGACAGGGCAGAGATACGCAGTATTTT	CASSLGRQGRDTQYF
TRBD1	-	TRBV5-1	TRBJ1-5	TGCGCCAGCAGCTTGGCGACCCCGGGACAGCGCAATCAGCCCCAGCATTTT	CASSLATPGQRNQPQHF
TRBD1	-	TRBV7-9	TRBJ2-7	TGTGCCAGCAGCTTAGTTTGGGACAGAACCTACGAGCAGTACTTC	CASSLVWDRTYEQYF
-	-	TRBV7-9	TRBJ1-2	TGTGCCAGCAGCCCTCCTGCCCCGCGCTACACCTTC	CASSPPAPRYTF
TRBD2	many	TRBV29-1	TRBJ2-1	TGCAGCGCCTTCGAAGGACTAGCGGTGGACAGGGAGTTCTTC	CSAFEGLAVDREFF
-	many	TRBV7-2	TRBJ1-1	TGTGCCAGCAGCTTACCTGAGAACACTGAAGCTTTCTTT	CASSLPENTEAFF
-	many	TRBV5-1	TRBJ1-1	TGCGCCAGCAGCTTAAGGGGCGGGAACCTAGCTTTCTTT	CASSLRGGNLAFF
-	-	TRBV7-8	TRBJ2-1	TGTGCCAGCAGCGCCACCGTGGGCAATGAGCAGTTCTTC	CASSATVGNEQFF
-	many	TRBV19	TRBJ1-1	TGTGCCAGTAGCCCCACCGGGATCCTAGCCCGTATGAACACTGAAGCTTTCTTT	CASSPTGILARMNTEAFF
TRBD2	many	TRBV29-1	TRBJ2-1	TGCAGCGCTCCTAAGCGGGAGTCTTACAATGAGCAGTTCTTC	CSAPKRESYNEQFF
TRBD1	many	TRBV11-2	TRBJ2-1	TGTGCCAGCAGCTCTTTCAGGGGGATCTCCTACAATGAGCAGTTCTTC	CASSSFRGISYNEQFF